One sample yielded the 22 T cell receptor beta chains listed below, sequenced in a study of cytomegalovirus exposure and HLA in healthy donors. PCR involved 60 Vbeta and 13 Jbeta primers. Profiled with immunoSEQ multiplex PCR; TCRdb holds only in-frame clones, not every one. The repertoire holds some 120,000 clones, with 55% to 80% as singletons. Sequenced sample: PBMCs. The receptors were gathered from a woman in her 30s in good health and CMV-seronegative.

V and J are TRBV5-1 and TRBJ2-7; 11 nucleotides align to TRBD1. Trimming removed 5 bases from V and 2 bases from J; junction bases left unmatched: 3. The CDR3 totals 14 residues. Germline V gene lookup returns CDR1 SGHRS and CDR2 YFSETQ. The CDR3, as DNA: TGCGCCAGCAGGGCGGGACAGGGGGCCTACGAGCAGTACTTC. This translates into CASRAGQGAYEQYF.

The rearrangement joins TRBV6-5 to TRBJ2-2; D unclear. This CDR3 comprises 16 residues. V dropped 0 bases and J dropped 2 bases, with 10 bases sitting between them. Germline CDR1 MNHEY, CDR2 SVGAGI. The CDR3 DNA is TGTGCCAGCAGTTACTCCGCAGGTGGTAACACCGGGGAGCTGTTTTTT. This codes for CASSYSAGGNTGELFF.

The V gene is TRBV9, the J gene TRBJ2-7; tentative D call: TRBD1 (5 bases). Germline loops: CDR1 SGDLS, CDR2 YYNGEE. The CDR3 runs 17 residues. Between the trimmed V and J ends, which lost 0 bases and 0 bases, there was a span of 16 bases. Here the CDR3 reads CASSVGVQGVDSYEQYF. The CDR3 DNA follows: TGTGCCAGCAGCGTAGGGGTTCAAGGGGTCGACTCCTACGAGCAGTACTTC.

The chain couples TRBV25-1 to TRBJ2-3; D unresolved. V lost 1 base to trimming and J lost 6 bases, with 11 bases between them. Germline V gene data show CDR1 as MGHDK and CDR2 as SYGVNS. This CDR3 has 14 residues. CDR3 sequence (DNA): TGTGCCAGCAGTGAATTATCGAGAGGCGATACGCAGTATTTT. This encodes CASSELSRGDTQYF.

The rearrangement links TRBV19 to TRBJ2-7, with 10 bases aligning to TRBD2. Germline CDR1 is LNHDA and CDR2 is SQIVND (reference sequence). V dropped 4 bases and J dropped 3; count of bases not matched to a gene: 6. The CDR3 consists of 15 residues. The CDR3 protein is CASSSGTSDIYEQYF. The CDR3, as DNA: TGTGCCAGTAGTAGCGGGACTAGCGACATCTACGAGCAGTACTTC.

The CDR3 DNA reads TGTGCCAGCTCACATAATAGACTAGCGTTTTCCTACGAGCAGTACTTC. This gives the protein CASSHNRLAFSYEQYF. V and J are TRBV18 and TRBJ2-7, with 8 nucleotides matching TRBD2. V shed 4 bases and J 1 base; nucleotides not matched to a gene: 9. There are 16 residues in the CDR3. Per the germline V gene, CDR1 is KGHSH and CDR2 is LQKENI.

This clone turned up a few times. The genes are TRBV19 and TRBJ2-2; 9 nucleotides agree with TRBD2. Trimming at V came to 5 bases and at J to 0 bases, leaving 4 bases not matched to a gene. Germline-derived CDR1 and CDR2 are LNHDA and SQIVND (reference sequence). CDR3 length: 16 residues. The CDR3 here is CASSPTSGSNTGELFF. The CDR3 bases are TGTGCCAGTAGTCCCACTAGCGGGTCGAACACCGGGGAGCTGTTTTTT.

The chain couples TRBV15 to TRBJ2-7, with a weak D call TRBD1 (5 bases). The CDR3 spans 15 residues. V lost 1 base and J 5 bases, leaving 15 bases between the germline ends. In germline, CDR1 is LNHNV, CDR2 YYDKDF (reference sequence). CDR3 coding DNA: TGTGCCACCAGCAGAGCCCTAGGGGCCGCCCACGAGCAGTACTTC. Protein sequence: CATSRALGAAHEQYF.

The chain has TRBV27 and TRBJ2-7; 7 bases line up with TRBD1. The V gene's germline CDR1 is MNHEY and CDR2 SMNVEV (reference sequence). With 4 bases clipped from V and 1 base from J, the junction kept 7 bases outside the gene matches. The CDR3 extends over 15 amino acids. The CDR3 nucleotides are TGTGCCAGCAGTTATGCTTACAGGGGTTCCTACGAGCAGTACTTC. Translation: CASSYAYRGSYEQYF.

This clone was counted once. The rearrangement joins TRBV7-6 to TRBJ1-2; D is possibly TRBD1 (5 bases). Germline V gene data show CDR1 as SGHVS and CDR2 as FNYEAQ. The CDR3 has 13 amino acids. The V gene lost 4 bases and the J gene lost 7 bases, with 13 bases spanning the gap. CDR3 residues: CASSSQQGGGYTF. CDR3 nucleotide sequence: TGTGCCAGCAGCTCGCAGCAGGGTGGTGGCTACACCTTC.

The chain recombines TRBV6-6 with TRBJ1-2; perhaps TRBD1 as D (6 bases). From germline, CDR1 is MNHNY and CDR2 SVGAGI (reference sequence). There are 14 residues in the CDR3. V was cut by 6 bases and J by 1 base, with 12 bases left in between. The chain's CDR3 is CASRPTQGNYGYTF. The DNA of the CDR3 is TGTGCCAGCAGACCCACACAGGGTAACTATGGCTACACCTTC.

This clone was recorded a few times. The rearrangement uses TRBV6-5 and TRBJ2-7; TRBD1 matches 10 bases. The ends lost 2 bases at V and 3 bases at J; junction bases unmatched: 4. This CDR3 contains 15 residues. Germline CDR1 reads MNHEY; CDR2 reads SVGAGI. The CDR3 spells CASSYGQGGLYEQYF. CDR3 sequence (DNA): TGTGCCAGCAGTTACGGACAGGGGGGTCTCTACGAGCAGTACTTC.

The rearrangement uses TRBV10-3 and TRBJ1-2, with D unclear. V lost 2 bases and J lost 0, with 10 bases in between. The CDR3 spans 15 residues. Germline-derived CDR1 and CDR2 are ENHRY and SYGVKD. The CDR3 loop reads CAISEVKRTNYGYTF. The CDR3 nucleotides read TGTGCCATCAGTGAGGTAAAGAGGACTAACTATGGCTACACCTTC.

The chain employs TRBV30 and TRBJ2-1, with TRBD2 matching 8 bases. Germline lookup yields CDR1 GTSNPN and CDR2 SVGIG (reference sequence). V shed 1 base and J 13 bases; nucleotides not matched to a gene: 9. The CDR3 covers 13 residues. Written as DNA, the CDR3 is TGTGCCTGGAGTGGCTCCGGGACTAGTTTTCAGTTCTTC. It yields the protein CAWSGSGTSFQFF.

This clone was found a few times. The chain joins TRBV7-9 to TRBJ2-7; TRBD1 aligns across 9 bases. The J segment lost 0 bases and the V segment lost 5 bases, leaving 11 bases of the junction unmatched. The CDR3 extends over 17 amino acids. Per germline, CDR1 SEHNR and CDR2 FQNEAQ (reference sequence). CDR3 residues: CASSRAGGTGFSYEQYF. For the CDR3, the DNA is TGTGCCAGCAGCAGGGCAGGGGGGACAGGGTTCTCCTACGAGCAGTACTTC. Variable domain in full (rest from reference TRBV7-9 and TRBJ2-7): DTGVSQNPRHKITKRGQNVTFRCDPISEHNRLYWYRQTLGQGPEFLTYFQNEAQLEKSRLLSDRFSAERPKGSFSTLEIQRTEQGDSAMYLCASSRAGGTGFSYEQYFGPGTRLTVT.

The chain couples TRBV7-9 to TRBJ2-1; 12 positions agree with TRBD2. CDR1 and CDR2 from the germline V gene are SEHNR and FQNEAQ (reference sequence). Trimming cost V 1 base and J 2 bases; bases outside gene matches: 6. The CDR3 runs 18 residues. This chain's CDR3 is CASSLGLAGGPPYNEQFF. The CDR3 DNA is TGTGCCAGCAGCTTAGGGCTAGCGGGAGGGCCCCCCTACAATGAGCAGTTCTTC.

In its sample, this clone was seen a few times. The rearrangement uses TRBV19 and TRBJ2-1; no definite D call. There are 13 residues in the CDR3. Trimming took off 2 bases at V and 6 bases at J, with 8 bases between the two ends. Germline V gene data show CDR1 as LNHDA and CDR2 as SQIVND (reference sequence). In nucleotides, the CDR3 is TGTGCCAGTAGTATACTTGCGGTCAATGAGCAGTTCTTC. As protein: CASSILAVNEQFF.

This rearrangement joins TRBV7-2 to TRBJ1-1; D gene unclear. Germline V gene data show CDR1 as SGHTA and CDR2 as FQGNSA. The CDR3 length is 13 residues. Between the trimmed V and J ends, which lost 3 bases and 0 bases, there was a span of 5 bases. Here the CDR3 reads CASSFTVNTEAFF. The CDR3 DNA sequence: TGTGCCAGCAGCTTTACAGTGAACACTGAAGCTTTCTTT.

This clone was found once. V usage is TRBV7-9 and J usage is TRBJ2-1, with 12 bases aligning to TRBD2. The V and J ends lost 5 bases and 6 bases, in that order; junction bases with no gene match: 5. This CDR3 comprises 15 residues. Germline CDR1 and CDR2: SEHNR and FQNEAQ (reference sequence). This CDR3 is CASSAGGLAGNEQFF. CDR3 sequence (DNA): TGTGCCAGCAGCGCAGGGGGACTAGCGGGCAATGAGCAGTTCTTC.

The rearrangement joins TRBV28 to TRBJ1-5, with no clear D. In germline, CDR1 is MDHEN, CDR2 SYDVKM. The germline V and J ends were trimmed by 6 bases and 4 bases, with 19 bases remaining between them. This CDR3 spans 16 amino acids. CDR3 in amino acids: CASSYSRGILNQPQHF. The CDR3 DNA reads as TGTGCCAGCAGCTACTCTCGGGGAATCTTGAATCAGCCCCAGCATTTT.

This clone was seen just once. The rearrangement links TRBV28 to TRBJ1-2; the D is unclear. V was pared by 6 bases and J by 1 base, with 21 bases between. The germline V gene encodes CDR1 MDHEN and CDR2 SYDVKM. CDR3 length: 17 residues. The CDR3 loop reads CASSRLGGGKVNYGYTF. The DNA for the CDR3 is TGTGCCAGCAGCCGCCTTGGAGGAGGAAAGGTTAACTATGGCTACACCTTC.

The rearrangement uses TRBV6-6 and TRBJ2-4; tentatively, D is TRBD1 (6 bases). Germline values: CDR1 MNHNY, CDR2 SVGAGI (reference sequence). The CDR3 consists of 14 residues. Trimming left V 0 bases short and J 7 bases short, with 10 bases between. CDR3 in amino acids: CASSYSRGTNIQYF. The CDR3 nucleotides read TGTGCCAGCAGTTACTCTAGGGGGACGAACATTCAGTACTTC.